This is a list of T cell receptor beta chains from one sample in a study of response to subunit inactivated influenza vaccine. TCRdb fed the RT-PCR reads into MiXCR, producing one record per CDR3 protein. The table includes about 780,000 distinct CDR3 sequences, approximately 17% detected once. Sample: PBMCs from blood, taken roughly 5 days after vaccination. The source of these receptors is a man aged 50-60 years who received an inactivated influenza vaccine. CDR3s include the opening cysteine and the closing phenylalanine or tryptophan. Each record gives: clone size, D gene, V gene, J gene, CDR3 length, CDR3 protein, CDR3 DNA. A D gene is named only where the DNA matches it firmly. Clone size is given for some rows only: seen once, a few or many times, or a class if the clone is expanded.

many	NA	TRBV4-2	TRBJ2-7	14	CASSQASPPYEQYF	TGTGCCAGCAGCCAAGCATCTCCCCCCTACGAGCAGTACTTC
NA	NA	TRBV7-9	TRBJ1-2	12	CASSWAEGGYTF	TGTGCCAGCAGCTGGGCAGAGGGCGGCTACACCTTC
few	NA	TRBV28	TRBJ2-7	16	CASSDSGKASPYEQYF	TGTGCCAGCAGTGACTCAGGGAAGGCATCACCCTACGAGCAGTACTTC
NA	TRBD2	TRBV7-8	TRBJ2-3	16	CASSLGSSGGARTQYF	TGTGCCAGCAGCTTAGGATCTAGCGGGGGGGCTCGAACGCAGTATTTT
many	NA	TRBV12-3/TRBV12-4	TRBJ2-2	11	CASSLRGELFF	TGTGCCAGCAGTTTACGCGGGGAGCTGTTTTTT
few	NA	TRBV10-3	TRBJ1-1	13	CAISEHKNTEAFF	TGTGCCATCAGTGAACACAAGAACACTGAAGCTTTCTTT
NA	NA	TRBV13	TRBJ2-5	14	CASSKDIDQETQYF	TGTGCCAGCAGCAAAGACATAGACCAAGAGACCCAGTACTTC
many	TRBD1	TRBV7-2	TRBJ2-5	16	CASSLVPGGFGETQYF	TGTGCCAGCAGCTTAGTTCCAGGGGGCTTTGGAGAGACCCAGTACTTC
few	TRBD2	TRBV7-6	TRBJ2-3	16	CASSLGPGGPLDTQYF	TGTGCCAGCAGCTTAGGTCCGGGGGGGCCTTTAGATACGCAGTATTTT
NA	TRBD2	TRBV4-2	TRBJ2-2	14	CASRSGTSPGELFF	TGTGCCAGCAGGTCCGGGACTAGCCCCGGGGAGCTGTTTTTT
NA	TRBD2	TRBV10-3	TRBJ2-3	15	CAITRSGGAADTQYF	TGTGCCATCACTCGTAGCGGGGGGGCAGCAGATACGCAGTATTTT
NA	NA	TRBV7-2	TRBJ2-2	15	CASSLAGGARGELFF	TGTGCCAGCAGCTTAGCGGGGGGTGCGAGAGGGGAGCTGTTTTTT
NA	NA	TRBV4-1	TRBJ2-3	16	CASSSRGLTSTDTQYF	TGCGCCAGCAGCTCAAGAGGCCTAACTAGCACAGATACGCAGTATTTT
NA	NA	TRBV7-9	TRBJ2-3	15	CASSWFRASGDTQYF	TGTGCCAGCAGCTGGTTTCGGGCCTCGGGAGATACGCAGTATTTT
NA	TRBD2	TRBV20-1	TRBJ2-1	14	CSARTSGRSNEQFF	TGCAGTGCCCGGACTAGCGGGAGAAGCAATGAGCAGTTCTTC
few	NA	TRBV7-2	TRBJ2-1	16	CASSLSMIEAYNEQFF	TGTGCCAGCAGCCTATCAATGATAGAGGCCTACAATGAGCAGTTCTTC
many	NA	TRBV20-1	TRBJ1-2	12	CSAYSTNYGYTF	TGCAGTGCTTACTCCACTAACTATGGCTACACCTTC
NA	NA	TRBV11-2	TRBJ2-5	15	CASSLVPAPQETQYF	TGTGCCAGCAGCTTAGTGCCAGCGCCCCAAGAGACCCAGTACTTC
many	TRBD2	TRBV5-1	TRBJ2-1	14	CASSPPSGSDEQFF	TGCGCCAGCAGCCCCCCTAGCGGGAGCGATGAGCAGTTCTTC
NA	NA	TRBV11-2	TRBJ1-2	15	CASSLGPVPAGGYTF	TGTGCCAGCAGCCTGGGCCCGGTCCCTGCGGGTGGCTACACCTTC
few	NA	TRBV29-1	TRBJ2-7	16	CSVEGGAGRSSYEQYF	TGCAGCGTTGAAGGAGGGGCAGGGAGAAGCTCCTACGAGCAGTACTTC
NA	NA	TRBV5-8	TRBJ2-7	13	CASSSAIQAEQYF	TGTGCCAGCAGCTCCGCCATCCAGGCCGAGCAGTACTTC
NA	TRBD2	TRBV12-3/TRBV12-4	TRBJ2-2	15	CASTLQTSFSGELFF	TGTGCCAGCACCCTACAGACTAGCTTTAGCGGGGAGCTGTTTTTT
NA	TRBD2	TRBV27	TRBJ2-1	13	CASKRTSRNEQFF	TGTGCCAGCAAACGGACTAGCCGCAATGAGCAGTTCTTC
NA	TRBD1	TRBV28	TRBJ2-4	13	CATTGTGKNIQYF	TGTGCCACCACCGGGACAGGGAAAAACATTCAGTACTTC
NA	NA	TRBV6-1	TRBJ2-2	14	CASRGHRNTGELFF	TGTGCCAGCAGAGGCCACAGGAACACCGGGGAGCTGTTTTTT
few	NA	TRBV6-5	TRBJ1-6	12	CASSEPNSPLHF	TGTGCCAGCAGTGAGCCTAATTCACCCCTCCACTTT
NA	TRBD2	TRBV4-3	TRBJ2-5	13	CASSRLGGETQYF	TGCGCCAGCAGCCGGCTGGGAGGGGAGACCCAGTACTTC
few	TRBD2	TRBV7-2	TRBJ2-1	16	CASSPWEGGGRNEQFF	TGTGCCAGCAGCCCCTGGGAGGGCGGGGGGAGGAATGAGCAGTTCTTC
NA	NA	TRBV5-5	TRBJ2-7	14	CASSPSRAGYEQYF	TGTGCCAGCAGCCCTAGCAGGGCCGGCTACGAGCAGTACTTC
NA	NA	TRBV12-3/TRBV12-4	TRBJ2-2	14	CASANYARTGELFF	TGTGCCAGCGCAAATTATGCCAGGACCGGGGAGCTGTTTTTT
few	TRBD2	TRBV7-9	TRBJ2-7	16	CASSFPTSGYSYEQYF	TGTGCCAGCAGCTTCCCTACTAGCGGGTATTCCTACGAGCAGTACTTC
few	NA	TRBV5-1	TRBJ2-2	13	CASRGADTGELFF	TGCGCCAGCAGAGGAGCGGACACCGGGGAGCTGTTTTTT
few	NA	TRBV25-1	TRBJ2-5	13	CASREPGKETQYF	TGTGCCAGCAGAGAACCCGGCAAGGAGACCCAGTACTTC
NA	NA	TRBV18	TRBJ1-4	14	CASSRLLSGEKLFF	TGTGCCAGCTCCCGCCTACTGTCGGGGGAGAAACTGTTTTTT
once	NA	TRBV6-1	TRBJ2-2	14	CASTDQGFTGELFF	TGTGCCAGCACGGACCAGGGTTTCACCGGGGAGCTGTTTTTT
many	NA	TRBV12-3/TRBV12-4	TRBJ2-2	14	CASRRTFVAGELFF	TGTGCCAGCAGGAGAACGTTTGTCGCCGGGGAGCTGTTTTTT
few	NA	TRBV12-3/TRBV12-4	TRBJ1-6	14	CASSFRQNNSPLHF	TGTGCCAGCAGTTTTCGGCAAAATAATTCACCCCTCCACTTT
many	TRBD1	TRBV12-3/TRBV12-4	TRBJ2-7	12	CASTKQGIEQYF	TGTGCCAGTACAAAACAGGGGATCGAGCAGTACTTC
NA	TRBD2	TRBV18	TRBJ2-1	15	CASSRNSGRGYEQFF	TGTGCCAGCTCACGGAATAGCGGGAGAGGGTATGAGCAGTTCTTC
many	NA	TRBV12-3/TRBV12-4	TRBJ1-5	12	CASSFYNQPQHF	TGTGCCAGCAGTTTTTACAATCAGCCCCAGCATTTT
NA	NA	TRBV5-1	TRBJ1-1	16	CASSLGPGRSNTEAFF	TGCGCCAGCAGCTTGGGACCGGGACGCTCGAACACTGAAGCTTTCTTT
NA	NA	TRBV20-1	TRBJ1-6	12	CSARDTRSPLHF	TGCAGTGCCCGGGACACCCGTTCACCCCTCCACTTT